This TCR beta chain is from a study of T-cell memory formation after mild COVID-19. Notes on the study in general: Mainly in CM and EM were contracting CD4+ clones; CD8+ were in EMRA. Cross-reactive memory apparently joined, as some responding clones appeared in pre-infection memory.

Using its own MiXCR run on the 5' RACE reads, TCRdb lists one record per CDR3 protein. The data show more than 110,000 distinct CDR3 sequences, with almost 25% seen just once and around a quarter held by the top ten. Worth noting for this clonotype: Its antigen remains unknown.

With V trimmed by 5 bases and J by 3 bases, 13 bases remained unmatched. The CDR3 consists of 20 residues. Sequencing was done on a sample of PBMCs or a T cell subset sorted from them (not recorded which). The receptor was isolated from an adult woman who had mild COVID-19 (a few samples of this study predate the infection). Cell type and time point are not known. This chain links TRBV12-3 or TRBV12-4 with TRBJ2-4; 16 positions match TRBD2. CDR3 sequence (DNA): TGTGCCAGCAGTACGCCGGGACTAGCGGGAGGGCCGTGGGACAAAAACATTCAGTACTTC. Protein: CASSTPGLAGGPWDKNIQYF.